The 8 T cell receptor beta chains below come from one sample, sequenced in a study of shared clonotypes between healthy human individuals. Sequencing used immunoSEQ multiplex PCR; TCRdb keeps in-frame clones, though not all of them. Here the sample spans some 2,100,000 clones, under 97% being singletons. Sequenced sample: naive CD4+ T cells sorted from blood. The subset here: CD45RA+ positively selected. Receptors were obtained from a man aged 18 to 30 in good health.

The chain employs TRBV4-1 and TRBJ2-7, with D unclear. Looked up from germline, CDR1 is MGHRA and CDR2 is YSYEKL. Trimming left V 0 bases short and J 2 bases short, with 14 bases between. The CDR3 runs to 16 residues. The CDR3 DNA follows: TGCGCCAGCAGCCAAGATTCCCCGTCGGTGACCTACGAGCAGTACTTC. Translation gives CASSQDSPSVTYEQYF.

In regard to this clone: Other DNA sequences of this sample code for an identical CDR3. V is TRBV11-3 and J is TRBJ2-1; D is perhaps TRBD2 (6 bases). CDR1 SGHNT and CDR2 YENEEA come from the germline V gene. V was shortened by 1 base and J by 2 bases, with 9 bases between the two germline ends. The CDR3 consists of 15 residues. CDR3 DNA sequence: TGTGCCAGCAGCTTAGGTCGGGGGACCTACAATGAGCAGTTCTTC. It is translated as CASSLGRGTYNEQFF. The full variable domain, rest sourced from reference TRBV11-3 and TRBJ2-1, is EAGVVQSPRYKIIEKKQPVAFWCNPISGHNTLYWYLQNLGQGPELLIRYENEEAVDDSQLPKDRFSAERLKGVDSTLKIQPAELGDSAVYLCASSLGRGTYNEQFFGPGTRLTVL.

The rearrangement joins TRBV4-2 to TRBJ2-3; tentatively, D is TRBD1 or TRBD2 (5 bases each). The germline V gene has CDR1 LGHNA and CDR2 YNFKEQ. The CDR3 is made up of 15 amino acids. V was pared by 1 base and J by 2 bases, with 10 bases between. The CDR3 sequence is CASSQGLGVTDTQYF. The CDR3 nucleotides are TGTGCCAGCAGCCAAGGTCTGGGGGTCACAGATACGCAGTATTTT.

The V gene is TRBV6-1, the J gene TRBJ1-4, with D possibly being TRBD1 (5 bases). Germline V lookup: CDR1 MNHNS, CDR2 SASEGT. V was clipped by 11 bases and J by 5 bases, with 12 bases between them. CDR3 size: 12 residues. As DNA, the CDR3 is TGTGCCGCTCGGGACTTAAATGAAAAACTGTTTTTT. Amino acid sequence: CAARDLNEKLFF.

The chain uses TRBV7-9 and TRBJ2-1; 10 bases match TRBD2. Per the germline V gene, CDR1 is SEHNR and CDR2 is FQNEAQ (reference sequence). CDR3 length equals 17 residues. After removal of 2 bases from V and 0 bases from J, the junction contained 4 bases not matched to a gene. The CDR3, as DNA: TGTGCCAGCAGCTTACCCGCTAGCGGGAGCTCCTACAATGAGCAGTTCTTC. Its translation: CASSLPASGSSYNEQFF.

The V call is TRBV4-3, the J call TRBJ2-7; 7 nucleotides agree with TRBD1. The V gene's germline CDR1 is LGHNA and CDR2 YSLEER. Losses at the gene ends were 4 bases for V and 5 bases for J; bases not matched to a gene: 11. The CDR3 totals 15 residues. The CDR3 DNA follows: TGCGCCAGCAGCCTTCAGGGGGTATCAGAGGACGAGCAGTACTTC. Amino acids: CASSLQGVSEDEQYF.

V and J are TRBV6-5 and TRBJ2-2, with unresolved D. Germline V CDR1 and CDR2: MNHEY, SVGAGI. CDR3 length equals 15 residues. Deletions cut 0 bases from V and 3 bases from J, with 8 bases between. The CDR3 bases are TGTGCCAGCAGTTACTCGCGGCAACACACCGGGGAGCTGTTTTTT. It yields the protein CASSYSRQHTGELFF.

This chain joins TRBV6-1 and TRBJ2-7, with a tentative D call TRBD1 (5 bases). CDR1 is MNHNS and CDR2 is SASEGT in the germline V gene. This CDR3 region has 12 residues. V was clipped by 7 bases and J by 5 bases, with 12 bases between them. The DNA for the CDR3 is TGTGCCAGCAATACAGGTTTGGACGAGCAGTACTTC. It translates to CASNTGLDEQYF.